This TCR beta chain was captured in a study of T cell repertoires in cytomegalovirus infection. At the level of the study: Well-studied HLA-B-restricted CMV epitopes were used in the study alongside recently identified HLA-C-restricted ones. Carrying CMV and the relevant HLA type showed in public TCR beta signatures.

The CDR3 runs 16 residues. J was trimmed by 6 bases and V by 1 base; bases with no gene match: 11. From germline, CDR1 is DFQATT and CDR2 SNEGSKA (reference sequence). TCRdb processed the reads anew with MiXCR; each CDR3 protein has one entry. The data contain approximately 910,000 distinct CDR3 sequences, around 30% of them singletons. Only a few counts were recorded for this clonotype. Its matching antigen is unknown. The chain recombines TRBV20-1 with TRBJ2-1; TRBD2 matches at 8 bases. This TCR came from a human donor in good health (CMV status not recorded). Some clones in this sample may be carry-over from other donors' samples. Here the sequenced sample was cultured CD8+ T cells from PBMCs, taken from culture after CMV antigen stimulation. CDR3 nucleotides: TGCAGTGCTAGAGCCCTGACTAGCGAGTTTGTCAATGAGCAGTTCTTC. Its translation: CSARALTSEFVNEQFF.